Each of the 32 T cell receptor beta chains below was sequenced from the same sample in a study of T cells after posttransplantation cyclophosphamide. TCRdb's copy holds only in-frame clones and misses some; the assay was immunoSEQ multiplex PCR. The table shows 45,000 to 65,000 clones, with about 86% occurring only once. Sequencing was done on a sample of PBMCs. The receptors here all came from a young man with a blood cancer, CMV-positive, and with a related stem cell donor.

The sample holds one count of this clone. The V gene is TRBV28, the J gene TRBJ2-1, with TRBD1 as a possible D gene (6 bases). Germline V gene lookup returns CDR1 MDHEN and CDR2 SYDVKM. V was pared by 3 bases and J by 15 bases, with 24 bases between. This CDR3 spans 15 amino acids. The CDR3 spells CASSFSGADTVGTFF. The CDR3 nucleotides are TGTGCCAGCAGTTTTTCAGGGGCCGACACGGTTGGGACGTTCTTC. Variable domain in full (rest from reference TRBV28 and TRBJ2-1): DVKVTQSSRYLVKRTGEKVFLECVQDMDHENMFWYRQDPGLGLRLIYFSYDVKMKEKGDIPEGYSVSREKKERFSLILESASTNQTSMYLCASSFSGADTVGTFFGPGTRLTVL.

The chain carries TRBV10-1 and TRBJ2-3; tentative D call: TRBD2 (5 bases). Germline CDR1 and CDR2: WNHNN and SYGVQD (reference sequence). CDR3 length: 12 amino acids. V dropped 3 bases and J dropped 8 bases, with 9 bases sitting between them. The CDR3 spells CASSDGRRTQYF. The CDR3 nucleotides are TGCGCCAGCAGTGATGGGAGACGTACGCAGTATTTT.

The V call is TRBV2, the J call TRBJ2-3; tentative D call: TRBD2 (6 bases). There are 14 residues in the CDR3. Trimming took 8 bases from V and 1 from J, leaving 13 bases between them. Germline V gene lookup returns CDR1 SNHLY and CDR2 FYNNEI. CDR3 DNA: TGTGCCAGCGGCGGGATAGGGGGCACAGATACGCAGTATTTT. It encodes CASGGIGGTDTQYF.

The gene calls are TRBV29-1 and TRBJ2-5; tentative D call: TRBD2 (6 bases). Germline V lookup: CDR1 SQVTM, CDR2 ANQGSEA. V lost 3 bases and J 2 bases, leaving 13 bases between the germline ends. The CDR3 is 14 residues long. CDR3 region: CSVDLGLLQETQYF. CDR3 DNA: TGCAGCGTTGACTTGGGACTCCTTCAAGAGACCCAGTACTTC.

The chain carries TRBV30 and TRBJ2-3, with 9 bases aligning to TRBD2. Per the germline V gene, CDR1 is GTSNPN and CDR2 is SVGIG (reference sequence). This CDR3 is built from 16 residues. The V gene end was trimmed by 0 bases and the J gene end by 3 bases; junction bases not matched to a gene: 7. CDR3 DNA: TGTGCCTGGAGTGTATGGGCGGGAGGGGGAACAGATACGCAGTATTTT. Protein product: CAWSVWAGGGTDTQYF.

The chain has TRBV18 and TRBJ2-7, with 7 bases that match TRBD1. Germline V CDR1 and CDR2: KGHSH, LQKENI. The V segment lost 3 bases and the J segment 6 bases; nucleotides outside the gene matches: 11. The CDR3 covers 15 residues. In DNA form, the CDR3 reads TGTGCCAGCTCACCCTCTAAGGGGGCTATTGGCGAGCAGTACTTC. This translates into CASSPSKGAIGEQYF.

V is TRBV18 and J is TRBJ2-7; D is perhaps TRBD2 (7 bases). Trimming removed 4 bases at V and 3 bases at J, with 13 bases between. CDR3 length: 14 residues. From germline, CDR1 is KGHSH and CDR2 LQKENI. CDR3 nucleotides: TGTGCCAGCTCACGGGGGGGCTCGGTCTACGAGCAGTACTTC. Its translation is CASSRGGSVYEQYF.

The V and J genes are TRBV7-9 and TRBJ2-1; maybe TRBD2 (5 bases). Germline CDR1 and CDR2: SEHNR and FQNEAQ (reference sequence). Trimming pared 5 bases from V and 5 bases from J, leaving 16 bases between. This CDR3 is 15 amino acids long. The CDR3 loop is CASSPTRGTNNEQFF. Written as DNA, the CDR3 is TGTGCCAGCAGCCCCACCCGGGGAACGAACAATGAGCAGTTCTTC.

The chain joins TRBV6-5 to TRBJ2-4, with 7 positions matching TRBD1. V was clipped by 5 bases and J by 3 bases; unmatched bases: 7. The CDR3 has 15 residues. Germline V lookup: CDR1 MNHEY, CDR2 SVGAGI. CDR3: CASSPWDSRKNIQYF. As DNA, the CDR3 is TGTGCCAGCAGTCCCTGGGACAGCCGCAAAAACATTCAGTACTTC.

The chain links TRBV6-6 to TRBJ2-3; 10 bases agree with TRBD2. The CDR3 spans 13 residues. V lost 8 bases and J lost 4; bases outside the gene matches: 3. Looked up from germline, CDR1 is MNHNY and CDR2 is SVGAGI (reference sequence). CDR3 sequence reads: CASSSGSPDTQYF. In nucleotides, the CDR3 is TGTGCCAGCTCTAGCGGGAGTCCAGATACGCAGTATTTT.

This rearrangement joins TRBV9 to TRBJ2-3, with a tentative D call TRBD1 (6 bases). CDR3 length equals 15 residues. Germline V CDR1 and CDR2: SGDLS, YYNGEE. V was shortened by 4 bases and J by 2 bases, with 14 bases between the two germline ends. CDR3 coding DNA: TGTGCCAGCAGCCCTGGACAGTTCTTCACAGATACGCAGTATTTT. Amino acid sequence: CASSPGQFFTDTQYF.

The CDR3 DNA is TGTGCCAGCAGCGTAGAACCTCGCCCCACTATTGGCTACACCTTC. Protein product: CASSVEPRPTIGYTF. The chain joins TRBV9 to TRBJ1-2, with D unclear. V gave up 0 bases and J gave up 7 bases, with 16 bases separating them. Germline CDR1 reads SGDLS; CDR2 reads YYNGEE. The CDR3 length is 15 residues.

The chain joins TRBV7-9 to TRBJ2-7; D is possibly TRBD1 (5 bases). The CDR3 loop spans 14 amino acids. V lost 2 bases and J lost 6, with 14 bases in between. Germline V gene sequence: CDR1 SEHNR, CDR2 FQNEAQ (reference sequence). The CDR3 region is CASSLMGLSGEQYF. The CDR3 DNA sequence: TGTGCCAGCAGCTTAATGGGGCTTTCGGGCGAGCAGTACTTC. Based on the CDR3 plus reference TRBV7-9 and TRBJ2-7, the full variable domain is DTGVSQNPRHKITKRGQNVTFRCDPISEHNRLYWYRQTLGQGPEFLTYFQNEAQLEKSRLLSDRFSAERPKGSFSTLEIQRTEQGDSAMYLCASSLMGLSGEQYFGPGTRLTVT.

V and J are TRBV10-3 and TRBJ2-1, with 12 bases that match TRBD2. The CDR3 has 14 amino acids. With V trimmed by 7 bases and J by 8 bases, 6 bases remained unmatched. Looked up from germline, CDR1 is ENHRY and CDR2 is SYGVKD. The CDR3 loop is CAIMGGLAGHEQFF. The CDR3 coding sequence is TGTGCCATCATGGGTGGACTAGCGGGGCATGAGCAGTTCTTC.

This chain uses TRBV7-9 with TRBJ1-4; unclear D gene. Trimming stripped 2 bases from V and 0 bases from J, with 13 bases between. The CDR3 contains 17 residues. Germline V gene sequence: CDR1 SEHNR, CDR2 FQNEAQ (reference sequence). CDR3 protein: CASSLIKGGPTNEKLFF. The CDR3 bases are TGTGCCAGCAGCTTAATAAAAGGCGGTCCAACTAATGAAAAACTGTTTTTT.

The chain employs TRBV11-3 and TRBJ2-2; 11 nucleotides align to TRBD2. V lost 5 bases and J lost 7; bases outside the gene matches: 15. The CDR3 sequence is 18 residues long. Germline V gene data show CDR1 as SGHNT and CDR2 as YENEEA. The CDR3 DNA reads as TGTGCCAGCAGCCTCCCCTTTCGTAGCGGGAGGGCTGTCGGGGAGCTGTTTTTT. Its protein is CASSLPFRSGRAVGELFF.

The chain's CDR3 is CASSFLSGELFF. For the CDR3, the DNA is TGTGCCAGCAGCTTTTTGAGCGGGGAGCTGTTTTTT. V is TRBV7-9 and J is TRBJ2-2; D is unclear. CDR1 is SEHNR, CDR2 FQNEAQ, per germline (reference sequence). The CDR3 is 12 amino acids. V dropped 3 bases and J dropped 7 bases, with 6 bases sitting between them.

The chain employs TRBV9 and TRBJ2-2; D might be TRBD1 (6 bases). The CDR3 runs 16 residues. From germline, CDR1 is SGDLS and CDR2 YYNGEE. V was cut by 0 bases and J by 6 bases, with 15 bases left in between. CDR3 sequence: CASSVAGGGFSGELFF. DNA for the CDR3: TGTGCCAGCAGCGTAGCTGGGGGCGGTTTTTCCGGGGAGCTGTTTTTT.

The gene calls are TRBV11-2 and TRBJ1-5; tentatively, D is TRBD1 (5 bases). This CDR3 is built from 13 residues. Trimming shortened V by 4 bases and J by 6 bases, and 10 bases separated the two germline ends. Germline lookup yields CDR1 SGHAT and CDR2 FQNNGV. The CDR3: CASSSSQGQPQHF. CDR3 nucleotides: TGTGCCAGCAGCTCCTCCCAGGGTCAGCCCCAGCATTTT.

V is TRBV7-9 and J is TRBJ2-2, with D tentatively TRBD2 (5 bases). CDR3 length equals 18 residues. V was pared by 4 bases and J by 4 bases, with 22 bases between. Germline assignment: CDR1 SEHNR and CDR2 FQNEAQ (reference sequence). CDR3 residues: CASSSTPTGSGFTGELFF. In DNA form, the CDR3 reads TGTGCCAGCAGCTCTACTCCCACGGGGTCGGGTTTCACCGGGGAGCTGTTTTTT.

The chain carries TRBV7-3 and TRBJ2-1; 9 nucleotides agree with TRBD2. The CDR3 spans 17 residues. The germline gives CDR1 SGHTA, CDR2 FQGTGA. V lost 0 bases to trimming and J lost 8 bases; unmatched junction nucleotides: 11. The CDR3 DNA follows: TGTGCCAGCAGCTTAACAGGAAATAGCGGGAGACTAGATGAGCAGTTCTTC. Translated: CASSLTGNSGRLDEQFF.

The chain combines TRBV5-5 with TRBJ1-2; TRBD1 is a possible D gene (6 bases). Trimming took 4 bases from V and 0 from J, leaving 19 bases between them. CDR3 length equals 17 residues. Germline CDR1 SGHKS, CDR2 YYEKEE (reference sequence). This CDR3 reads CASSPRVVRGSNYGYTF. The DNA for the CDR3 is TGTGCCAGCAGCCCTCGGGTAGTCAGGGGATCTAACTATGGCTACACCTTC. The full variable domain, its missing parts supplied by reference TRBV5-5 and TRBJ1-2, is DAGVTQSPTHLIKTRGQQVTLRCSPISGHKSVSWYQQVLGQGPQFIFQYYEKEERGRGNFPDRFSARQFPNYSSELNVNALLLGDSALYLCASSPRVVRGSNYGYTFGSGTRLTVV.

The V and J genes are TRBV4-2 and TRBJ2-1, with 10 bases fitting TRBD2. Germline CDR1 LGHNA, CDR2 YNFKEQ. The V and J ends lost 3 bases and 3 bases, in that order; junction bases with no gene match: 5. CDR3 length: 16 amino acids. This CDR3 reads CASSQALAGGYNEQFF. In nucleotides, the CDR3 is TGTGCCAGCAGCCAGGCCTTAGCGGGAGGCTACAATGAGCAGTTCTTC.

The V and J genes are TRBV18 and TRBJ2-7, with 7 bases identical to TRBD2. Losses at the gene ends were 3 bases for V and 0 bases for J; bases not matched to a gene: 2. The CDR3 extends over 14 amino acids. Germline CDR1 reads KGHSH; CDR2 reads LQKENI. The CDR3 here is CASSPASGSYEQYF. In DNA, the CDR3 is TGTGCCAGCTCACCGGCTAGCGGCTCCTACGAGCAGTACTTC.

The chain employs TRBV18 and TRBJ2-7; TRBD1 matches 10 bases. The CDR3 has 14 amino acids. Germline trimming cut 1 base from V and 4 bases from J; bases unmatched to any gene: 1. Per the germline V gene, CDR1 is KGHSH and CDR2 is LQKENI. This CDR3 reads CASSPRDRGYEQYF. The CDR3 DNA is TGTGCCAGCTCACCACGGGACAGGGGTTACGAGCAGTACTTC.

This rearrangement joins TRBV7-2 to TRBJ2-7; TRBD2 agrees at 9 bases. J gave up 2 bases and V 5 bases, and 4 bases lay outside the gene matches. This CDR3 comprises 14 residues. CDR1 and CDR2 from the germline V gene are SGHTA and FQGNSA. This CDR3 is CASSTGTSPYEQYF. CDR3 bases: TGTGCCAGCAGCACCGGGACTAGCCCCTACGAGCAGTACTTC.

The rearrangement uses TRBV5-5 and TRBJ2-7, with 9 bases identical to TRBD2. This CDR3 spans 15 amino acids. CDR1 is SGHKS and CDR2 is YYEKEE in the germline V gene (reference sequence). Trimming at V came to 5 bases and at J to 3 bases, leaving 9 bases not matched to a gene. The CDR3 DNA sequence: TGTGCCAGCAGTTCTCTAGCGGGATCTAACTACGAGCAGTACTTC. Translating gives CASSSLAGSNYEQYF.

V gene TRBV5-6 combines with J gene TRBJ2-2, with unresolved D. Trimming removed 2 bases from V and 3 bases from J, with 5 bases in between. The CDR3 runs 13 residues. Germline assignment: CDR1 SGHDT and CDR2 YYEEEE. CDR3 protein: CASSLSDTGELFF. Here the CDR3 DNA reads TGTGCCAGCAGCTTATCTGACACCGGGGAGCTGTTTTTT.

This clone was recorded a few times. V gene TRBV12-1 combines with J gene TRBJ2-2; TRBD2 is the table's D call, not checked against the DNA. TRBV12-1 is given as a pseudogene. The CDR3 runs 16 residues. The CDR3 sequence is CASSFVVPRRTGELFF. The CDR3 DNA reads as TGTGCCAGCAGCTTTGTTGTCCCCAGGAGGACCGGGGAGCTGTTTTTT.

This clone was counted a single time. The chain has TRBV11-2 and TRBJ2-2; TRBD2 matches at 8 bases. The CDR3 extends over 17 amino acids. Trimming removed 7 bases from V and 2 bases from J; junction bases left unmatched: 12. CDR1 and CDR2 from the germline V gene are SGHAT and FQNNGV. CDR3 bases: TGTGCCAGCACCGAGCTTATTAGCGGGGCTAACACCGGGGAGCTGTTTTTT. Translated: CASTELISGANTGELFF.

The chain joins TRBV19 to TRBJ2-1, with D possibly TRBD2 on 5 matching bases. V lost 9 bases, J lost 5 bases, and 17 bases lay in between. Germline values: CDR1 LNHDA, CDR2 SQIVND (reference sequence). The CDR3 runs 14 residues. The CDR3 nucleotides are TGTGCCAGCGAGAGCGGACCGTGGAACAATGAGCAGTTCTTC. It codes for CASESGPWNNEQFF.

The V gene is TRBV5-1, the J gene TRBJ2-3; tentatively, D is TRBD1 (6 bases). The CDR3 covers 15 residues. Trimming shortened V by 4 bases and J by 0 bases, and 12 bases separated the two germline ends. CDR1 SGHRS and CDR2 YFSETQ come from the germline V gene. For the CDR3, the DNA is TGCGCCAGCAGCCGTGGGACACCAAGCACAGATACGCAGTATTTT. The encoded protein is CASSRGTPSTDTQYF.